This note documents a single T cell receptor (beta chain) sequence. In the source study's methods: Scientists estimated how many nucleated cells there were by amplifying reference gene primers. Data came from immunoSEQ multiplex PCR; TCRdb stores just in-frame clones and leaves some out. That table is the source of V, J and clone size, and D and trimming were worked out from the DNA. The sample includes 300,000 to 400,000 clones, over 75% of them seen just once. The V end was cut by 5 bases, the J end by 3 bases, with 18 bases between. The V gene's germline CDR1 is MNHEY and CDR2 SVGEGT. The CDR3 is 16 residues long. The sample originates from a study of blood T cell repertoires in COVID-19. Study as a whole: The samples span acute and convalescent COVID-19 from the United States, Italy and Spain.

V is TRBV6-2 or TRBV6-3 and J is TRBJ2-3; D unresolved. The sample was peripheral blood. This receptor was taken from a man in his fifties or sixties with active or convalescent COVID-19. The CDR3 DNA reads as TGTGCCAGCAGTCACGAGACTGTTTTTGGGACAGATACGCAGTATTTT. It is translated as CASSHETVFGTDTQYF.